This T cell receptor beta chain was captured by sequencing in a study of T-cell memory formation after mild COVID-19. Overall study: Largely donor-specific TCR clusters were found.

With regard to this clonotype: Antigen: not known.

V was pared by 9 bases and J by 0 bases, with 7 bases of the junction left unmatched. This CDR3 is built from 14 residues. From germline, CDR1 is SEHNR and CDR2 FQNEAQ (reference sequence). Study observations and caveats: Clones from the second wave (peaking day 37) had unconfirmed SARS-CoV-2 specificity. Those CD4+ clones that contracted were mainly in CM and EM (CD8+ ones in EMRA).

Constant-segment primers served in 5'RACE that generated TCR alpha and TCR beta cDNA libraries bearing sample barcodes and UMIs. TCRdb re-derived calls from the 5' RACE reads in MiXCR, one entry per CDR3 protein. The sample yields hundreds of thousands of distinct CDR3 sequences, around 25% seen once. The chain combines TRBV7-9 with TRBJ1-1, with 7 bases lining up with TRBD1. Sequencing input: PBMCs or a T cell subset sorted from them (not recorded which). The TCR sequence derives from an adult woman who had mild COVID-19 (a few samples of this study predate the infection). Cell type and time point are not known. The CDR3 is CASSATGVNTEAFF. The CDR3, as DNA: TGTGCCAGTAGCGCAACAGGGGTGAACACTGAAGCTTTCTTT.